These 25 T cell receptor beta chains originate from one sample sequenced in a study of control samples from healthy donors and cancer patients. TCRdb's copy holds only in-frame clones and misses some; the assay was immunoSEQ multiplex PCR. The sample yields roughly 130,000 clones, 75% to 95% seen once. The material sequenced was blood. All receptors derive from a man between 18 and 35 years old in good health.

The chain carries TRBV24-1 and TRBJ1-4; D is perhaps TRBD1 (5 bases). Germline V CDR1 and CDR2: KGHDR, SFDVKD. V lost 4 bases, J lost 4 bases, and 18 bases lay in between. This CDR3 is built from 17 residues. DNA for the CDR3: TGTGCCACCAGTGAAACTAAGCCGGGTCAGGGTAATGAAAAACTGTTTTTT. Its protein product is CATSETKPGQGNEKLFF.

V and J are TRBV24-1 and TRBJ1-6; D call uncertain. The CDR3 contains 19 residues. CDR1 and CDR2 (germline): KGHDR, SFDVKD. Trimming shortened V by 1 base and J by 8 bases, and 23 bases separated the two germline ends. CDR3 sequence (DNA): TGTGCCACCAGTGATTTCCCCAGGAATCTCCTAATTCTTGATTCACCCCTCCACTTT. Translating gives CATSDFPRNLLILDSPLHF.

This sequence joins TRBV6-2 or TRBV6-3 and TRBJ2-7; D gene uncertain. The germline V gene encodes CDR1 MNHEY and CDR2 SVGEGT. With 4 bases removed from V and 4 bases from J, the gap between germline ends came to 11 bases. The length of the CDR3 is 13 residues. CDR3 sequence: CASSSLDGYEQYV. CDR3 bases: TGTGCCAGCAGTTCCCTGGACGGATACGAGCAGTACGTC.

V and J are TRBV19 and TRBJ2-5; 12 positions match TRBD2. CDR1 LNHDA and CDR2 SQIVND come from the germline V gene (reference sequence). The J segment lost 4 bases and the V segment lost 8 bases, leaving 5 bases of the junction unmatched. This CDR3 has 14 residues. The CDR3 DNA reads TGTGCCAGTGGGCTAGCGGGGGGGTTAGAGACCCAGTACTTC. This gives the protein CASGLAGGLETQYF.

The V gene is TRBV5-4, the J gene TRBJ2-5; D is tentatively TRBD1 or TRBD2 (5 bases each). The CDR3 consists of 14 residues. V was trimmed by 4 bases and J by 2 bases, leaving 12 bases between them. Germline V gene lookup returns CDR1 SGHNT and CDR2 YYREEE (reference sequence). CDR3 sequence reads: CASSPGTNQETQYF. The CDR3 DNA reads TGTGCCAGCAGCCCCGGGACCAATCAAGAGACCCAGTACTTC.

The chain carries TRBV7-3 and TRBJ2-1, with D perhaps matching TRBD1 or TRBD2 (5 bases each). V lost 5 bases, J lost 8 bases, and 16 bases lay in between. CDR1 is SGHTA, CDR2 FQGTGA, per germline. This CDR3 contains 14 residues. The CDR3 is CASSPGLGVDEQFF. DNA of the CDR3: TGTGCCAGCAGCCCGGGGCTCGGAGTCGATGAGCAGTTCTTC.

This chain uses TRBV19 with TRBJ1-3; D perhaps matches TRBD1 (6 bases). Germline V gives CDR1 LNHDA, CDR2 SQIVND (reference sequence). Trimming left V 4 bases short and J 2 bases short, with 12 bases between. The CDR3 length is 15 residues. CDR3 amino acids: CASSNGAGAGNTIYF. The CDR3 nucleotides read TGTGCCAGTAGTAATGGAGCAGGGGCTGGAAACACCATATATTTT.

The V and J genes are TRBV24-1 and TRBJ2-5; TRBD1 is a possible D gene (6 bases). Trimming took off 7 bases at V and 1 base at J, with 12 bases between the two ends. Germline-derived CDR1 and CDR2 are KGHDR and SFDVKD. There are 14 residues in the CDR3. The CDR3 region is CATSRDNLQETQYF. The CDR3 DNA follows: TGTGCCACCAGCCGGGACAACCTCCAAGAGACCCAGTACTTC.

The chain carries TRBV3-1 (or the pseudogene TRBV3-2) and TRBJ1-3; tentative D call: TRBD1 (5 bases). This CDR3 contains 13 residues. Germline V CDR1 and CDR2: LGHDT, YNNKEL (reference sequence). Trimming took off 4 bases at V and 8 bases at J, with 12 bases between the two ends. CDR3 DNA: TGTGCCAGCAGCCCAGGGCCGTCTGACACCATATATTTT. As protein: CASSPGPSDTIYF.

In this sample, this clone turned up a few times. The chain has TRBV12-3 or TRBV12-4 and TRBJ1-3, with a possible D match to TRBD1 (5 bases). Between the trimmed V and J ends, which lost 6 bases and 2 bases, there was a span of 8 bases. This CDR3 is built from 13 residues. CDR3 in DNA: TGTGCCAGCAGCTTGGACACTGGAAACACCATATATTTT. Its translation is CASSLDTGNTIYF.

This clone was seen just once. CDR3 bases: TGTGCCAGCAGGCCGACAAGGATAAATCAGCCCCAGCATTTT. This codes for CASRPTRINQPQHF. This chain links TRBV6-5 with TRBJ1-5; D remains unclear. The CDR3 extends over 14 amino acids. The V gene's germline CDR1 is MNHEY and CDR2 SVGAGI. V dropped 6 bases and J dropped 4 bases, with 13 bases sitting between them.

J is TRBJ2-1 and V is TRBV9; TRBD2 might be the D (5 bases). Between the trimmed V and J ends, which lost 5 bases and 1 base, there was a span of 10 bases. From germline, CDR1 is SGDLS and CDR2 YYNGEE. The CDR3 sequence is 14 residues long. The CDR3 DNA follows: TGTGCCAGCAGATCGGGGAGTTCCTACAATGAGCAGTTCTTC. Its protein is CASRSGSSYNEQFF.

V and J are TRBV19 and TRBJ1-4; D unresolved. V was shortened by 5 bases and J by 7 bases, with 11 bases between the two germline ends. The germline gives CDR1 LNHDA, CDR2 SQIVND (reference sequence). This CDR3 spans 13 amino acids. The CDR3 sequence: CASSSLDREKLFF. CDR3 nucleotide sequence: TGTGCCAGTAGTTCCTTGGACCGTGAAAAACTGTTTTTT. The full variable domain, completed using reference TRBV19 and TRBJ1-4, is DGGITQSPKYLFRKEGQNVTLSCEQNLNHDAMYWYRQDPGQGLRLIYYSQIVNDFQKGDIAEGYSVSREKKESFPLTVTSAQKNPTAFYLCASSSLDREKLFFGSGTQLSVL.

The chain has TRBV3-1 (or the pseudogene TRBV3-2) and TRBJ2-6, with 9 bases that match TRBD2. This CDR3 is built from 17 residues. In germline, CDR1 is LGHDT, CDR2 YNNKEL (reference sequence). Unmatched junction bases numbered 4, after V lost 2 bases and J lost 2 bases. The CDR3 DNA is TGTGCCAGCAGCCAACAGGCTAGCGGGACTGGGGCCAACGTCCTGACTTTC. Amino acid sequence: CASSQQASGTGANVLTF.

The J gene is TRBJ1-5, the V gene TRBV3-1 (or the pseudogene TRBV3-2); a weak D match, TRBD1 (6 bases). The CDR3 is 15 amino acids. V was shortened by 4 bases and J by 6 bases, with 16 bases between the two germline ends. CDR1 is LGHDT and CDR2 is YNNKEL in the germline V gene (reference sequence). CDR3 nucleotide sequence: TGTGCCAGCAGCCCGGACCCGGGGGCCGGTCAGCCCCAGCATTTT. Translated: CASSPDPGAGQPQHF.

The chain has TRBV27 and TRBJ1-5; 10 bases map to TRBD1. Looked up from germline, CDR1 is MNHEY and CDR2 is SMNVEV (reference sequence). This CDR3 is 16 amino acids long. The V and J ends lost 5 bases and 6 bases, in that order; junction bases with no gene match: 10. CDR3 nucleotide sequence: TGTGCCAGCAGTCTAGGGACAGGGGCCGCGGGTCAGCCCCAGCATTTT. As protein: CASSLGTGAAGQPQHF.

This clone has just one count. The genes are TRBV6-5 and TRBJ1-3; TRBD1 is a possible D gene (6 bases). The V end lost 10 bases, the J end lost 2 bases, and 18 bases lay between the germline ends. The CDR3 has 15 amino acids. Germline CDR1 reads MNHEY; CDR2 reads SVGAGI. The CDR3 spells CATRRLQGAGNTIYF. CDR3 coding DNA: TGTGCCACCCGGAGACTACAGGGTGCTGGAAACACCATATATTTT.

CDR3 nucleotides: TGTGCCAGCAGTCCCCAGCGGGGCCACGGAAAGCTTTTCTTT. It yields the protein CASSPQRGHGKLFF. V usage is TRBV27 and J usage is TRBJ1-1; tentatively, D is TRBD1 (5 bases). CDR3 length: 14 residues. Trimming took 5 bases from V and 13 from J, leaving 23 bases between them. From germline, CDR1 is MNHEY and CDR2 SMNVEV (reference sequence).

V is TRBV3-1 (or the pseudogene TRBV3-2) and J is TRBJ2-7, with 10 bases identical to TRBD1. V gave up 6 bases and J gave up 2 bases; unmatched junction bases: 4. Germline V CDR1 and CDR2: LGHDT, YNNKEL (reference sequence). The CDR3 runs to 14 residues. Here the CDR3 reads CASSHGTGAYEQYF. DNA for the CDR3: TGTGCCAGCAGTCACGGGACAGGGGCCTACGAGCAGTACTTC.

As DNA, the CDR3 is TGTGCCAGCAGTTACGGTATGCTAGCGATGGATGAGCAGTTCTTC. Amino acids: CASSYGMLAMDEQFF. The chain couples TRBV6-2 or TRBV6-3 to TRBJ2-1, with a tentative D call TRBD2 (6 bases). The V gene lost 2 bases and the J gene lost 8 bases, with 16 bases spanning the gap. There are 15 residues in the CDR3. Looked up from germline, CDR1 is MNHEY and CDR2 is SVGEGT.

The J gene is TRBJ2-3, the V gene TRBV7-9, with unresolved D. Trimming took off 3 bases at V and 1 base at J, with 8 bases between the two ends. The CDR3 consists of 14 residues. CDR1 and CDR2 (germline): SEHNR, FQNEAQ (reference sequence). The CDR3 DNA follows: TGTGCCAGCAGCTTTCAGGCGGGCACAGATACGCAGTATTTT. Translation gives CASSFQAGTDTQYF.

In regard to this clone: In the same sample, other DNA sequences code for this CDR3. The genes are TRBV19 and TRBJ1-5, with D perhaps TRBD1 (6 bases). CDR1 is LNHDA, CDR2 SQIVND, per germline (reference sequence). The germline V and J ends were trimmed by 7 bases and 5 bases, with 18 bases remaining between them. The CDR3 covers 15 residues. The CDR3 DNA reads TGTGCCAGTAACCCCCCAGGGGCCTTGTATCAGCCCCAGCATTTT. Amino acid sequence: CASNPPGALYQPQHF.

The rearrangement joins TRBV9 to TRBJ2-5; 11 nucleotides align to TRBD1. Germline V gene lookup returns CDR1 SGDLS and CDR2 YYNGEE. V lost 0 bases and J lost 10; bases outside the gene matches: 5. CDR3 length: 14 amino acids. CDR3 in amino acids: CASSVARTGGNQYF. The DNA of the CDR3 is TGTGCCAGCAGCGTAGCTAGGACAGGGGGCAACCAGTACTTC.

The genes are TRBV7-9 and TRBJ1-2; 7 bases are shared with TRBD1. This CDR3 comprises 14 residues. The trim removed 3 bases at V and 6 bases at J, leaving 7 bases unmatched. Per the germline V gene, CDR1 is SEHNR and CDR2 is FQNEAQ (reference sequence). The CDR3 DNA follows: TGTGCCAGCAGCTTGACGGGACAGAAGAATGGCTACACCTTC. This translates into CASSLTGQKNGYTF.

The rearrangement links TRBV6-2 or TRBV6-3 to TRBJ1-2; D is undetermined. Trimming pared 2 bases from V and 8 bases from J, leaving 6 bases between. Germline V CDR1 and CDR2: MNHEY, SVGEGT. This CDR3 region has 11 residues. The chain's CDR3 is CASSYTKGYTF. In DNA form, the CDR3 reads TGTGCCAGCAGTTACACGAAGGGCTACACCTTC.